The 27 T cell receptor beta chains given below trace back to one sample, sequenced in a study of blood T cell repertoires in COVID-19. Data came from immunoSEQ multiplex PCR; TCRdb stores just in-frame clones and leaves some out. The sample has under 300,000 clones, about 85% seen once. Specimen: PBMCs or T cells enriched from blood (not recorded which). These receptors were collected from a woman between 50 and 59 years old who had been exposed to COVID-19.

This clone was counted a few times. The gene calls are TRBV29-1 and TRBJ1-1, with TRBD1 as a possible D gene (5 bases). The V gene's germline CDR1 is SQVTM and CDR2 ANQGSEA. The CDR3 totals 12 residues. V lost 7 bases and J lost 1, with 10 bases in between. The CDR3 DNA sequence: TGCAGCGGAAGTGGGGCGAACACTGAAGCTTTCTTT. Translating gives CSGSGANTEAFF.

The CDR3 here is CASSLNTWSTEAFF. Here the CDR3 DNA reads TGTGCCAGCAGCCTGAACACATGGAGCACTGAAGCTTTCTTT. The chain uses TRBV3-1 (or the pseudogene TRBV3-2) and TRBJ1-1, with D hard to call. Germline-derived CDR1 and CDR2 are LGHDT and YNNKEL (reference sequence). V lost 4 bases, J lost 4 bases, and 13 bases lay in between. The CDR3 runs to 14 residues.

The rearrangement joins TRBV11-2 to TRBJ2-5, with 14 bases matching TRBD2. The V gene end was trimmed by 5 bases and the J gene end by 5 bases; junction bases not matched to a gene: 16. The CDR3 has 19 amino acids. Looked up from germline, CDR1 is SGHAT and CDR2 is FQNNGV. The CDR3 loop reads CASSPAGLAGGPRRETQYF. In DNA form, the CDR3 reads TGTGCCAGCAGCCCAGCAGGACTAGCGGGGGGTCCGAGGAGGGAGACCCAGTACTTC.

The chain couples TRBV27 to TRBJ1-5, with D unresolved. V was pared by 5 bases and J by 0 bases, with 8 bases between. Germline CDR1 is MNHEY and CDR2 is SMNVEV (reference sequence). CDR3 length: 14 amino acids. The CDR3 reads CASSRGYSNQPQHF. CDR3 nucleotide sequence: TGTGCCAGCAGTCGAGGTTATAGCAATCAGCCCCAGCATTTT.

The chain uses TRBV19 and TRBJ2-3; D might be TRBD2 (6 bases). Germline V gives CDR1 LNHDA, CDR2 SQIVND (reference sequence). V was shortened by 7 bases and J by 6 bases, with 8 bases between the two germline ends. This CDR3 comprises 11 residues. The CDR3 DNA is TGTGCCAGTAACCGGGGGGATACGCAGTATTTT. This gives the protein CASNRGDTQYF.

The chain combines TRBV11-2 with TRBJ1-1; D unclear. The germline V and J ends were trimmed by 3 bases and 0 bases, with 8 bases remaining between them. CDR1 is SGHAT, CDR2 FQNNGV, per germline. This CDR3 is built from 14 residues. CDR3 sequence: CASSLGAMNTEAFF. The DNA of the CDR3 is TGTGCCAGCAGCTTGGGAGCTATGAACACTGAAGCTTTCTTT. Variable domain in full (rest from reference TRBV11-2 and TRBJ1-1): EAGVAQSPRYKIIEKRQSVAFWCNPISGHATLYWYQQILGQGPKLLIQFQNNGVVDDSQLPKDRFSAERLKGVDSTLKIQPAKLEDSAVYLCASSLGAMNTEAFFGQGTRLTVV.

V gene TRBV9 combines with J gene TRBJ2-2; a possible D gene is TRBD2 (6 bases). There are 16 residues in the CDR3. Germline CDR1 and CDR2: SGDLS and YYNGEE. The germline V and J ends were trimmed by 1 base and 0 bases, with 10 bases remaining between them. CDR3 sequence: CASSVSWGANTGELFF. DNA of the CDR3: TGTGCCAGCAGCGTAAGTTGGGGGGCGAACACCGGGGAGCTGTTTTTT.

V is TRBV21-1 and J is TRBJ2-5; the table's D call, TRBD1, was not checked against the DNA. TRBV21-1 is a pseudogene. The CDR3 sequence is 21 residues long. In DNA form, the CDR3 reads TGTGCCAGCAGAAATCAACCTTCCAGACGATGGGATTACAGGGGGCGAGAGACCCAGTACTTC. Residues: CASRNQPSRRWDYRGRETQYF.

The CDR3 bases are TGTGCCAGCAGCTCTGAAGGAGGCAACACTGAAGCTTTCTTT. This gives the protein CASSSEGGNTEAFF. The rearrangement links TRBV9 to TRBJ1-1; no clear D. There are 14 residues in the CDR3. V gave up 4 bases and J gave up 2 bases, with 12 bases separating them. Germline V gene sequence: CDR1 SGDLS, CDR2 YYNGEE.

The rearrangement uses TRBV29-1 and TRBJ1-4; no clear D gene. Germline lookup yields CDR1 SQVTM and CDR2 ANQGSEA. V lost 7 bases and J lost 7, with 28 bases in between. This CDR3 contains 17 residues. The CDR3 nucleotides are TGCAGCGCCGGGCCAGCCCCGGGTTCTCGGGGAGGTGAAAAACTGTTTTTT. Its protein product is CSAGPAPGSRGGEKLFF.

The chain recombines TRBV3-1 (or the pseudogene TRBV3-2) with TRBJ1-4; tentatively, D is TRBD1 (5 bases). V lost 4 bases to trimming and J lost 1 base, with 10 bases between them. The CDR3 is 15 residues long. Germline V gene data show CDR1 as LGHDT and CDR2 as YNNKEL (reference sequence). The DNA of the CDR3 is TGTGCCAGCAGCCGCAGGGATCTAACTAATGAAAAACTGTTTTTT. It codes for CASSRRDLTNEKLFF.

The chain has TRBV19 and TRBJ2-1, with D unclear. V was trimmed by 6 bases and J by 4 bases, leaving 13 bases between them. Germline V gene sequence: CDR1 LNHDA, CDR2 SQIVND (reference sequence). This CDR3 has 14 residues. CDR3 nucleotides: TGTGCCAGTAGGCTAGGTGGAGCATACAATGAGCAGTTCTTC. This encodes CASRLGGAYNEQFF.

The CDR3: CASIWTSTDTQYF. The CDR3 bases are TGTGCCAGCATCTGGACTAGTACAGATACGCAGTATTTT. The chain carries TRBV12-3 or TRBV12-4 and TRBJ2-3, with 7 bases aligning to TRBD2. Unmatched junction bases numbered 4, after V lost 7 bases and J lost 3 bases. This CDR3 spans 13 amino acids.

This chain links TRBV19 with TRBJ2-1; 7 positions match TRBD1. After removal of 6 bases from V and 7 bases from J, the junction contained 21 bases not matched to a gene. Germline CDR1 LNHDA, CDR2 SQIVND (reference sequence). This CDR3 contains 18 residues. CDR3 nucleotide sequence: TGTGCCAGTAGCATAAGAGGTAAGGACAGGAAGGGCCGAAATGAGCAGTTCTTC. Translated, it gives CASSIRGKDRKGRNEQFF.

V gene TRBV25-1 combines with J gene TRBJ2-5, with 8 bases fitting TRBD1. The V gene's germline CDR1 is MGHDK and CDR2 SYGVNS. The trim removed 1 base at V and 1 base at J, leaving 5 bases unmatched. This CDR3 comprises 16 residues. CDR3: CASSESWDRPQETQYF. DNA of the CDR3: TGTGCCAGCAGTGAATCATGGGACAGGCCCCAAGAGACCCAGTACTTC.

The gene calls are TRBV6-5 and TRBJ2-1, with 8 bases matching TRBD1. V shed 9 bases and J 6 bases; nucleotides not matched to a gene: 13. CDR3 length equals 15 residues. Per the germline V gene, CDR1 is MNHEY and CDR2 is SVGAGI. The CDR3: CASRNLPDRANEQFF. The DNA for the CDR3 is TGTGCCAGTAGAAATCTACCGGACAGGGCCAATGAGCAGTTCTTC.

The genes are TRBV6-5 and TRBJ1-1; D unresolved. Germline CDR1 is MNHEY and CDR2 is SVGAGI. The CDR3 totals 14 residues. V was clipped by 6 bases and J by 1 base, with 12 bases between them. CDR3 DNA: TGTGCCAGCAGCCGAAGATCAGGGAACACTGAAGCTTTCTTT. As protein: CASSRRSGNTEAFF.

V and J are TRBV11-2 and TRBJ2-7; TRBD1 is a possible D gene (5 bases). This CDR3 spans 14 amino acids. CDR1 and CDR2 from the germline V gene are SGHAT and FQNNGV. The ends were cut back, 1 base at V and 1 base at J, with 8 bases in the middle. Here the CDR3 reads CASSLGDRSYEQYF. The CDR3 region has the DNA TGTGCCAGCAGCTTAGGAGACAGATCCTACGAGCAGTACTTC.

The rearrangement links TRBV19 to TRBJ2-7, with D possibly being TRBD2 (5 bases). Germline V lookup: CDR1 LNHDA, CDR2 SQIVND (reference sequence). Trimming cost V 6 bases and J 4 bases, with 22 bases left between them. This CDR3 is built from 16 residues. CDR3 residues: CASRLRAEGAVYEQYF. Written as DNA, the CDR3 is TGTGCCAGTAGACTTAGGGCAGAGGGTGCCGTATACGAGCAGTACTTC. Drawing the rest from reference TRBV19 and TRBJ2-7, the complete variable domain is DGGITQSPKYLFRKEGQNVTLSCEQNLNHDAMYWYRQDPGQGLRLIYYSQIVNDFQKGDIAEGYSVSREKKESFPLTVTSAQKNPTAFYLCASRLRAEGAVYEQYFGPGTRLTVT.

The V gene is TRBV11-2, the J gene TRBJ1-2, with a possible D match to TRBD1 (5 bases). The CDR3 has 14 residues. V shed 6 bases and J shed 14 bases, with 25 bases lying between them. Per germline, CDR1 SGHAT and CDR2 FQNNGV. The CDR3 region has the DNA TGTGCCAGCAGTGGGGGGGGAATCCCCCCCGGGATAACCTTC. Encoded protein: CASSGGGIPPGITF.

The chain uses TRBV28 and TRBJ1-2; TRBD1 matches at 7 bases. CDR1 MDHEN and CDR2 SYDVKM come from the germline V gene. Trimming took 6 bases from V and 2 from J; bases not matched to a gene: 6. CDR3 length: 14 amino acids. CDR3 sequence reads: CASSEQGRNYGYTF. Here the CDR3 DNA reads TGTGCCAGCAGCGAACAGGGGCGGAACTATGGCTACACCTTC.

The chain uses TRBV19 and TRBJ2-1; 9 bases are a match to TRBD1. The CDR3 sequence is 16 residues long. The germline gives CDR1 LNHDA, CDR2 SQIVND (reference sequence). With 6 bases clipped from V and 7 bases from J, the junction kept 13 bases outside the gene matches. As DNA, the CDR3 is TGTGCCAGTAGCCCCACGGGACAGGGCGCGAGGAATGAGCAGTTCTTC. It specifies CASSPTGQGARNEQFF.

The DNA for the CDR3 is TGTGCCAGCAGCTTAGGGCAGACCGGGGAGCTGTTTTTT. This translates into CASSLGQTGELFF. The V and J genes are TRBV7-2 and TRBJ2-2; no clear D. CDR1 and CDR2 (germline): SGHTA, FQGNSA. The CDR3 length is 13 residues. V was trimmed by 1 base and J by 5 bases, leaving 5 bases between them. The entire variable domain, with the rest obtained from reference TRBV7-2 and TRBJ2-2, is as follows: GAGVSQSPSNKVTEKGKDVELRCDPISGHTALYWYRQSLGQGLEFLIYFQGNSAPDKSGLPSDRFSAERTGGSVSTLTIQRTQQEDSAVYLCASSLGQTGELFFGEGSRLTVL.

This chain joins TRBV11-2 and TRBJ2-2; no clear D. The V and J ends lost 3 bases and 1 base respectively, with 3 bases between them. CDR3 length: 13 residues. Germline V CDR1 and CDR2: SGHAT, FQNNGV. In DNA, the CDR3 is TGTGCCAGCAGCTTCGTGAACACCGGGGAGCTGTTTTTT. As protein: CASSFVNTGELFF.

The chain couples TRBV2 to TRBJ2-7; 9 bases fit TRBD1. CDR1 is SNHLY and CDR2 is FYNNEI in the germline V gene. J gave up 6 bases and V 4 bases, and 13 bases lay outside the gene matches. CDR3 length equals 16 residues. CDR3 coding DNA: TGTGCCAGCAGTGCTTTACCGGGACAGGGACAGGGCGAGCAGTACTTC. Its translation is CASSALPGQGQGEQYF.

J is TRBJ1-2 and V is TRBV6-2 or TRBV6-3, with D maybe TRBD1 (6 bases). Trimming took 5 bases from V and 1 from J, leaving 11 bases between them. The CDR3 length is 14 residues. The germline gives CDR1 MNHEY, CDR2 SVGEGT. CDR3 sequence: CASSIQGSNYGYTF. The CDR3 region has the DNA TGTGCCAGCAGTATTCAGGGGAGTAACTATGGCTACACCTTC.

The rearrangement links TRBV15 to TRBJ2-1; a weak D match, TRBD1 (5 bases). The germline CDR1 and CDR2 sequences are LNHNV and YYDKDF (reference sequence). The CDR3 contains 13 residues. V was cut by 1 base and J by 8 bases, with 9 bases left in between. CDR3 region: CATSRVRADEQFF. The CDR3 nucleotides read TGTGCCACCAGCAGAGTCAGGGCGGATGAGCAGTTCTTC.